A single TCR beta chain is shown here with its context. V dropped 5 bases and J dropped 4 bases, with 11 bases sitting between them. Germline lookup yields CDR1 SGHTA and CDR2 FQGNSA. The CDR3 spans 13 residues. Source study methods: Estimation of nucleated cell counts relied on the amplification of reference gene primers. Repertoires were generated with immunoSEQ multiplex PCR, while TCRdb's copy carries only in-frame clones and drops some. Clonal size and the V and J genes are those of that table, whereas D and trimming came from the DNA. The sample carries 100,000 to 150,000 clones, around 80% recorded once. The data were obtained in a study of blood T cell repertoires in COVID-19. Study overall: In each case, the material was cDNA or gDNA derived from T cells, B-cell-depleted T cells, or PBMCs.

The sequenced material came from peripheral blood. The TCR sequence derives from a man aged 40-49 years with active or convalescent COVID-19. The rearrangement uses TRBV7-2 and TRBJ1-2, with D maybe TRBD1 (5 bases). The CDR3 region is CASSPRQSYGYTF. As DNA, the CDR3 is TGTGCCAGCAGCCCCCGACAGTCCTATGGCTACACCTTC.